This T cell receptor (beta chain) was observed in a study of blood T cell repertoires in COVID-19. With 0 bases removed from V and 7 bases from J, the gap between germline ends came to 19 bases. This CDR3 comprises 16 residues. The germline V gene encodes CDR1 SGHKS and CDR2 YYEKEE (reference sequence). Clones were read by immunoSEQ multiplex PCR, and TCRdb kept only the in-frame ones, dropping some. The sample carries over 60,000 clones, around 86% recorded once. The sequencing sample was made of peripheral blood. The rearrangement joins TRBV5-5 to TRBJ2-5; D remains ambiguous. This sequence originates from a man between 65 and 79 years old with active or convalescent COVID-19. The CDR3, as DNA: TGTGCCAGCAGCTTGGACAGATCAATCGGCCCGCGGACCCAGTACTTC. It specifies CASSLDRSIGPRTQYF.